This T cell receptor beta chain was documented in a study of cytomegalovirus exposure and HLA in healthy donors. Study-wide findings and caveats: TRBV6-2, TRBV6-3 and some other V segments were excluded as indistinguishable.

This PCR relied on a set of 60 Vbeta primers and 13 Jbeta primers. Data came from immunoSEQ multiplex PCR; TCRdb stores just in-frame clones and leaves some out. The sample yields about 130,000 clones, of which the top ten take up 1%. The J segment lost 0 bases and the V segment lost 3 bases, leaving 5 bases of the junction unmatched. The CDR3 contains 14 residues. The germline CDR1 and CDR2 sequences are GTSNPN and SVGIG (reference sequence). On this clone: Its antigen is unknown.

The sample consisted of PBMCs. The gene calls are TRBV30 and TRBJ2-7, with 7 bases fitting TRBD2. This TCR came from a man younger than 35 in good health and CMV-seronegative. The CDR3 loop is CAWRGGTLSYEQYF. In DNA form, the CDR3 reads TGTGCCTGGAGGGGAGGGACGCTCTCCTACGAGCAGTACTTC. Filled out from reference TRBV30 and TRBJ2-7, the complete variable domain reads SQTIHQWPATLVQPVGSPLSLECTVEGTSNPNLYWYRQAAGRGLQLLFYSVGIGQISSEVPQNLSASRPQDRQFILSSKKLLLSDSGFYLCAWRGGTLSYEQYFGPGTRLTVT.